The rows below give T cell receptor beta chains drawn from one sample of a study of vaccination effects on CD4 cells after COVID-19. The repertoire was sequenced with immunoSEQ multiplex PCR; TCRdb's copy has only in-frame clones and lacks some. The data contain about 71,000 clones, about four fifths of them seen just once; the ten biggest clones take up approximately 12%. The antigens these receptors bind are not known. This specimen was CD4+ T cells from PBMCs cultured with SARS-CoV-2 spike peptides, taken before COVID-19 vaccination. These receptors were obtained from a human donor who received a COVID-19 vaccine. CDR3s include the opening cysteine and the closing phenylalanine or tryptophan. The D gene is left open where the match is weak. Size tells how often a clone was seen (once, few, many) or the class of an expanded clone, and some rows leave it out.

d_call,v_call,clone_size,j_call,cdr3_nt,cdr3_aa
TRBD1,TRBV3-1/TRBV3-2,once,TRBJ1-1,TGTGCCAGCAGCAATTTGGACAGGGGTCTGCAATTT,CASSNLDRGLQF
.,TRBV10-1,few,TRBJ2-5,TGCGCCAGCAGTAGCGGGCAGGACCTTGAGACCCAGTACTTC,CASSSGQDLETQYF
.,TRBV15,.,TRBJ1-4,TGTGCCACCAGCAGAGGAGCTAATGAAAAACTGTTTTTT,CATSRGANEKLFF
.,TRBV10-2,.,TRBJ1-3,TGCGCCAGCAGTGAGATGCGGGACTCTGGAAACACCATATATTTT,CASSEMRDSGNTIYF
TRBD1,TRBV5-1,.,TRBJ1-4,TGCGCCAGCAGCTTGGTGGGGGACAGTAGGGAAAAACTGTTTTTT,CASSLVGDSREKLFF
TRBD2,TRBV9,few,TRBJ2-1,TGTGCCAGCAGGGCACCGGGACTAGCTTCCAATGAGCAGTTCTTC,CASRAPGLASNEQFF
.,TRBV19,.,TRBJ1-5,TGTGCCAGTAGTATAGAGGGGTACCCCAGTCAGCCCCAGCATTTT,CASSIEGYPSQPQHF
.,TRBV27,.,TRBJ2-1,TGTGCCAGCAGTGGCAGGGGGGCAGGTTATGAGCAGTTCTTC,CASSGRGAGYEQFF
TRBD1,TRBV6-5,.,TRBJ2-1,TGTGCCAGCAGAGTAGGACAGGGGGCAAGGAATGAGCAGTTCTTC,CASRVGQGARNEQFF
TRBD1,TRBV7-9,.,TRBJ2-3,TGTGCCAGCAGCTTAGGTGGACAGGGGGGCGGGGATACGCAGTATTTT,CASSLGGQGGGDTQYF
.,TRBV5-5,.,TRBJ1-1,TGTGCCAGCAGCCTTAACACTGAAGCTTTCTTT,CASSLNTEAFF
TRBD2,TRBV5-1,.,TRBJ2-1,TGCGCCAGCAGTCGATTGACTAGCGGGTCCTACAATGAGCAGTTCTTC,CASSRLTSGSYNEQFF
.,TRBV18,.,TRBJ2-4,TGTGCCAGCTCACCACCGGGACTCCCAGACATTCAGTACTTC,CASSPPGLPDIQYF
.,TRBV5-1,.,TRBJ1-1,TGCGCCAGCAGGGAGGACATCCAGATGAACACTGAAGCTTTCTTT,CASREDIQMNTEAFF
.,TRBV27,.,TRBJ2-3,TGTGCCAGCAGTTGGGGGCTAGGATCGGATACGCAGTATTTT,CASSWGLGSDTQYF
.,TRBV4-3,.,TRBJ1-5,TGCGCCAGCAGCCAAGGTTGGGATCAGCCCCAGCATTTT,CASSQGWDQPQHF
.,TRBV7-2,.,TRBJ2-2,TGTGCCAGCAGCTTAGGGACAGGGAGGGGGGCCGGGGAGCTGTTTTTT,CASSLGTGRGAGELFF
.,TRBV6-5,.,TRBJ1-6,TGTGCCAGCAGGGTGCAGTTGGGAAATTCACCCCTCCACTTT,CASRVQLGNSPLHF
.,TRBV4-3,.,TRBJ2-2,TGCGCCAGCAGCCAAGAAGTGGGGCTCACCGGGGAGCTGTTTTTT,CASSQEVGLTGELFF
.,TRBV6-1,.,TRBJ1-1,TGTGCCAGCAGTGAAGTGGGTGGAACGACAGATGAAGCTTTCTTT,CASSEVGGTTDEAFF
.,TRBV21-1,.,TRBJ2-2,TGTGCCAGCAGCAAACGAGGGGGACGGGGGAACACCGGGGAGCTGTTTTTT,CASSKRGGRGNTGELFF
TRBD1,TRBV5-1,.,TRBJ1-6,TGCGCCAGCAGCTTACCGACAGGGAACAATTCACCCCTCCACTTT,CASSLPTGNNSPLHF
.,TRBV5-1,.,TRBJ1-2,TGCGCCAGCAGCGCGGAGTATGGCTACACCTTC,CASSAEYGYTF
.,TRBV7-9,few,TRBJ2-1,TGTGCCAGCAGCTTAGGTTCGGGGTTTAATGAGCAGTTCTTC,CASSLGSGFNEQFF
.,TRBV12-5,.,TRBJ2-5,TGTGCTAGTGGGGGTCGGGGGAAATACCAAGAGACCCAGTACTTC,CASGGRGKYQETQYF
.,TRBV2,.,TRBJ2-1,TGTGCCAGCAGCCACAGGGTGAATGAGCAGTTCTTC,CASSHRVNEQFF
.,TRBV5-6,once,TRBJ1-5,TGTGCCAGCAGCTTGGAAGGGGGTTCCAATCAGCCCCAGCATTTT,CASSLEGGSNQPQHF
TRBD1,TRBV9,few,TRBJ1-1,TGTGCCAGCAGCATGAACAGGGGACTTAACACTGAAGCTTTCTTT,CASSMNRGLNTEAFF
.,TRBV27,.,TRBJ2-5,TGTGCCAGCAGTTTATTCCGGACAGATCAAGAGACCCAGTACTTC,CASSLFRTDQETQYF
.,TRBV18,few,TRBJ1-2,TGTGCCAGCTCCCCCCCTACAGTAGGCTACACCTTC,CASSPPTVGYTF
.,TRBV7-2,.,TRBJ2-4,TGTGCCAGCAGCTTAAGTCGCCAGGGGCTCGCCATTCAGTACTTC,CASSLSRQGLAIQYF
.,TRBV27,.,TRBJ1-1,TGTGCCAGCAGAATCGGGACGGACACTATTGAAGCTTTCTTT,CASRIGTDTIEAFF
.,TRBV7-2,.,TRBJ2-1,TGTGCCAGCAGCTTAGCGAGTCCCTACAATGAGCAGTTCTTC,CASSLASPYNEQFF
.,TRBV5-5,.,TRBJ1-2,TGTGCCAGCAGCTCGAGTACCGGGACAACAGGGGGCTACACCTTC,CASSSSTGTTGGYTF
TRBD2,TRBV7-3,.,TRBJ2-3,TGTGCCAGCAGCCCACAGCCTAGCGGGGGGGCATTAACAGATACGCAGTATTTT,CASSPQPSGGALTDTQYF
TRBD1,TRBV7-2,.,TRBJ1-1,TGTGCCGGGAGGACAGGGAACACTGAAGCTTTCTTT,CAGRTGNTEAFF
.,TRBV6-2/TRBV6-3,.,TRBJ1-4,TGTGCCAGCAGTCGAAAAGACGGGAATGAAAAACTGTTTTTT,CASSRKDGNEKLFF
.,TRBV18,.,TRBJ1-1,TGTGCCAGCTCACCACTTCGACACGGAACCTTAGTAGCTGAAGCTTTCTTT,CASSPLRHGTLVAEAFF